Below are 25 T cell receptor beta chains sequenced from a single sample in a study of T cells in Graves' hyperthyroidism and ophthalmopathy. There were TCR beta CDR3 regions amplified from RNA transcripts. TCR CDR3 regions were first amplified by RT-PCR with HTBI primers. TCRdb called the multiplex PCR reads again in MiXCR, with one record for every CDR3 protein. Among hundreds of thousands of distinct CDR3 sequences listed, 12% to 15% were seen once. The sample was blood. These receptor sequences come from a woman aged 18-30 years with Graves' hyperthyroidism.

This clonotype appeared many times. The V gene is TRBV18, the J gene TRBJ2-3, with D possibly being TRBD1 or TRBD2 (5 bases each). Germline V gives CDR1 KGHSH, CDR2 LQKENI. CDR3 size: 11 residues. V was trimmed by 2 bases and J by 14 bases, leaving 11 bases between them. CDR3 amino acids: CASSPGTETYF. The CDR3 DNA reads TGTGCCAGCTCACCAGGGACCGAGACGTATTTT. Looking up the rest from reference TRBV18 and TRBJ2-3 gives the full variable domain: NAGVMQNPRHLVRRRGQEARLRCSPMKGHSHVYWYRQLPEEGLKFMVYLQKENIIDESGMPKERFSAEFPKEGPSILRIQQVVRGDSAAYFCASSPGTETYFGPGTRLTVL.

In this sample, this clonotype turned up a few times. This chain uses TRBV27 with TRBJ1-6; D call uncertain. Trimming shortened V by 3 bases and J by 0 bases, and 12 bases separated the two germline ends. The germline V gene encodes CDR1 MNHEY and CDR2 SMNVEV (reference sequence). The CDR3 covers 17 residues. The CDR3 spells CASSFRPSSSYNSPLHF. In nucleotides, the CDR3 is TGTGCCAGCAGTTTTAGACCGAGCAGCTCCTATAATTCACCCCTCCACTTT.

This clonotype was picked up many times. J is TRBJ1-5 and V is TRBV27; a weak D match, TRBD1 (5 bases). Trimming pared 5 bases from V and 4 bases from J, leaving 18 bases between. Germline-derived CDR1 and CDR2 are MNHEY and SMNVEV (reference sequence). This CDR3 comprises 16 residues. The DNA for the CDR3 is TGTGCCAGCAGTCTTTACTGGGGGTCCGTTAATCAGCCCCAGCATTTT. Protein sequence: CASSLYWGSVNQPQHF.

Ten or more counts support this clonotype. The genes are TRBV20-1 and TRBJ2-1; D uncertain. The germline CDR1 and CDR2 sequences are DFQATT and SNEGSKA (reference sequence). Trimming left V 4 bases short and J 2 bases short, with 18 bases between. This CDR3 spans 16 amino acids. CDR3 bases: TGCAGTGCTACTAGTTCCGAAGATGGAACCTACAATGAGCAGTTCTTC. It is translated as CSATSSEDGTYNEQFF.

This clonotype was seen repeatedly, ten times or more. In DNA form, the CDR3 reads TGTGCCAGCAGACCCCGGGAGGGGGCGCGGCACGAGCAGTACTTC. Protein sequence: CASRPREGARHEQYF. The genes are TRBV12-3 or TRBV12-4 and TRBJ2-7, with D perhaps matching TRBD2 (8 bases). V lost 6 bases to trimming and J lost 5 bases, with 20 bases between them. The CDR3 totals 15 residues.

The chain links TRBV29-1 to TRBJ2-1; D remains ambiguous. The germline V and J ends were trimmed by 4 bases and 7 bases, with 11 bases remaining between them. Germline-derived CDR1 and CDR2 are SQVTM and ANQGSEA. This CDR3 region has 12 residues. For the CDR3, the DNA is TGCAGCGTTGTAAGGTGGGCGAATGAGCAGTTCTTC. The encoded protein is CSVVRWANEQFF.

The V gene is TRBV24-1, the J gene TRBJ2-7; 7 bases agree with TRBD1. Germline CDR1 KGHDR, CDR2 SFDVKD. The CDR3 loop spans 14 amino acids. With V trimmed by 2 bases and J by 4 bases, 4 bases remained unmatched. CDR3 amino acids: CATSDSDRPYEQYF. CDR3 bases: TGTGCCACCAGTGATTCGGACAGGCCTTACGAGCAGTACTTC.

The CDR3 DNA follows: TGCAGCGTAAGGCTAGCGGGTTCCACCGGGGAGCTGTTTTTT. Translation gives CSVRLAGSTGELFF. This chain links TRBV29-1 with TRBJ2-2; TRBD2 matches at 8 bases. The CDR3 runs to 14 residues. V was clipped by 6 bases and J by 4 bases; unmatched bases: 7. Germline CDR1 is SQVTM and CDR2 is ANQGSEA.

This clonotype was detected ten times or more. This chain connects TRBV20-1 to TRBJ2-7; 7 bases line up with TRBD1. V lost 0 bases to trimming and J lost 0 bases; unmatched junction nucleotides: 2. Germline loops: CDR1 DFQATT, CDR2 SNEGSKA (reference sequence). The CDR3 loop spans 14 amino acids. CDR3 coding DNA: TGCAGTGCTAGAGATAGGACAGGCTCCTACGAGCAGTACTTC. It encodes CSARDRTGSYEQYF.

V and J are TRBV10-2 and TRBJ1-2, with TRBD1 matching 7 bases. Looked up from germline, CDR1 is WSHSY and CDR2 is SAAADI. There are 16 residues in the CDR3. V lost 6 bases, J lost 5 bases, and 15 bases stayed unmatched. Here the CDR3 DNA reads TGCGCCAGCAGAGCCAGTACGACAGGGAGCGGATATGGCTACACCTTC. This encodes CASRASTTGSGYGYTF.

This clonotype was picked up a small number of times. V and J are TRBV9 and TRBJ2-7; D is undetermined. V lost 3 bases to trimming and J lost 3 bases, with 16 bases between them. Germline CDR1 is SGDLS and CDR2 is YYNGEE. This CDR3 is 15 amino acids long. In nucleotides, the CDR3 is TGTGCCAGCAGCGGCGACTGGAAATCAAGCTACGAGCAGTACTTC. It is translated as CASSGDWKSSYEQYF.

The chain is built from TRBV12-5 and TRBJ2-4; TRBD1 matches at 9 bases. Looked up from germline, CDR1 is LGHNT and CDR2 is FRNRAP. Trimming took 4 bases from V and 5 from J; bases not matched to a gene: 6. The CDR3 spans 15 residues. CDR3 coding DNA: TGTGCTAGTGGTTCCGATAGGACAGGGGAAAACATTCAGTACTTC. Its translation: CASGSDRTGENIQYF. Full variable domain (missing parts from reference TRBV12-5 and TRBJ2-4): DARVTQTPRHKVTEMGQEVTMRCQPILGHNTVFWYRQTMMQGLELLAYFRNRAPLDDSGMPKDRFSAEMPDATLATLKIQPSEPRDSAVYFCASGSDRTGENIQYFGAGTRLSVL.

CDR3 sequence: CASSPGTSGKYEQYF. CDR3 nucleotides: TGTGCCAGCAGCCCCGGGACTAGCGGTAAATACGAGCAGTACTTC. The chain couples TRBV6-1 to TRBJ2-7, with 11 bases identical to TRBD2. The germline CDR1 and CDR2 sequences are MNHNS and SASEGT. After removal of 6 bases from V and 4 bases from J, the junction contained 8 bases not matched to a gene. The CDR3 extends over 15 amino acids.

This clonotype was counted ten times or more. The V call is TRBV4-1, the J call TRBJ1-1; D uncertain. Trimming took off 0 bases at V and 5 bases at J, with 7 bases between the two ends. This CDR3 is built from 13 residues. Germline V gives CDR1 MGHRA, CDR2 YSYEKL. CDR3 in DNA: TGCGCCAGCAGCCAAGATATTCAGACTGAAGCTTTCTTT. Translation: CASSQDIQTEAFF.

The rearrangement joins TRBV2 to TRBJ2-7, with 9 bases identical to TRBD1. The CDR3 length is 14 residues. Germline CDR1 reads SNHLY; CDR2 reads FYNNEI. J was trimmed by 6 bases and V by 6 bases; bases with no gene match: 9. The CDR3 sequence: CASRTGTGSFEQYF. The CDR3 nucleotides are TGTGCCAGCAGGACCGGGACAGGGAGTTTCGAGCAGTACTTC.

This rearrangement joins TRBV6-1 to TRBJ1-4; 7 nucleotides agree with TRBD1. The length of the CDR3 is 14 residues. Germline assignment: CDR1 MNHNS and CDR2 SASEGT. J gave up 4 bases and V 5 bases, and 4 bases lay outside the gene matches. This CDR3 is CASSRGQSNEKLFF. CDR3 bases: TGTGCCAGCAGTCGGGGACAGAGTAATGAAAAACTGTTTTTT.

This clonotype has a handful of counts. The V gene is TRBV19, the J gene TRBJ1-5; maybe TRBD1 (5 bases). The CDR3 loop spans 17 amino acids. Deletions cut 5 bases from V and 2 bases from J, with 19 bases between. CDR1 is LNHDA, CDR2 SQIVND, per germline (reference sequence). In nucleotides, the CDR3 is TGTGCCAGTAGTGGGGCCGGCGGTTCGGGCGGCAATCAGCCCCAGCATTTT. Protein product: CASSGAGGSGGNQPQHF.

This clonotype was counted only a few times. This rearrangement joins TRBV29-1 to TRBJ1-5, with 8 bases lining up with TRBD1. The CDR3 has 13 residues. Losses at the gene ends were 6 bases for V and 7 bases for J; bases not matched to a gene: 8. CDR1 is SQVTM, CDR2 ANQGSEA, per germline. CDR3 in amino acids: CSVADRVHQPQHF. The CDR3 nucleotides read TGCAGCGTCGCGGACAGGGTTCACCAGCCCCAGCATTTT.

This clonotype occurred many times. The rearrangement links TRBV7-9 to TRBJ2-3, with D maybe TRBD2 (5 bases). The germline CDR1 and CDR2 sequences are SEHNR and FQNEAQ (reference sequence). V was cut by 7 bases and J by 0 bases, with 8 bases left in between. The CDR3 covers 13 residues. The CDR3 spells CASTQRSTDTQYF. CDR3 nucleotide sequence: TGTGCCAGCACGCAGCGGAGCACAGATACGCAGTATTTT.

The CDR3: CAWSGTGAQKLFF. The CDR3 DNA reads as TGTGCCTGGAGTGGGACAGGGGCACAAAAACTGTTTTTT. The gene calls are TRBV30 and TRBJ1-4, with TRBD1 matching 9 bases. The CDR3 has 13 amino acids. The germline V gene has CDR1 GTSNPN and CDR2 SVGIG (reference sequence). The junction had 3 bases not matched to a gene; V was cut back by 1 base and J by 9 bases.

This clonotype was counted many times. This chain links TRBV20-1 with TRBJ2-7; TRBD1 might be the D (6 bases). V shed 2 bases and J shed 1 base, with 15 bases lying between them. Germline CDR1 reads DFQATT; CDR2 reads SNEGSKA (reference sequence). CDR3 length equals 15 residues. CDR3 sequence: CSARPVGARSYEQYF. In DNA, the CDR3 is TGCAGTGCTAGACCTGTGGGGGCCCGTTCCTACGAGCAGTACTTC.

The chain uses TRBV18 and TRBJ1-4; tentative D call: TRBD1 (6 bases). Looked up from germline, CDR1 is KGHSH and CDR2 is LQKENI. The V gene lost 7 bases and the J gene lost 4 bases, with 13 bases spanning the gap. This CDR3 is built from 14 residues. Here the CDR3 reads CASYLDSHNEKLFF. The CDR3 nucleotides read TGTGCCAGCTACTTGGACAGTCATAATGAAAAACTGTTTTTT. Drawing the rest from reference TRBV18 and TRBJ1-4, the complete variable domain is NAGVMQNPRHLVRRRGQEARLRCSPMKGHSHVYWYRQLPEEGLKFMVYLQKENIIDESGMPKERFSAEFPKEGPSILRIQQVVRGDSAAYFCASYLDSHNEKLFFGSGTQLSVL.

This clonotype has ten or more counts. This chain joins TRBV20-1 and TRBJ2-7; 7 bases agree with TRBD1. The CDR3 loop spans 14 amino acids. V dropped 4 bases and J dropped 3; count of bases not matched to a gene: 9. Germline V gives CDR1 DFQATT, CDR2 SNEGSKA (reference sequence). In nucleotides, the CDR3 is TGCAGTGCTATTCAGCGACAGGGTTACTACGAGCAGTACTTC. Its translation is CSAIQRQGYYEQYF.

This clonotype was counted a few times. The rearrangement uses TRBV15 and TRBJ2-3; maybe TRBD2 (5 bases). This CDR3 is 15 amino acids long. V gave up 1 base and J gave up 6 bases, with 14 bases separating them. Germline CDR1 LNHNV, CDR2 YYDKDF (reference sequence). For the CDR3, the DNA is TGTGCCACCAGCAGAGTAGCAATAGCGTCTGATACGCAGTATTTT. Protein product: CATSRVAIASDTQYF.

This clonotype was counted at least ten times. The chain is built from TRBV7-8 and TRBJ2-7, with D tentatively TRBD1 or TRBD2 (5 bases each). V lost 8 bases and J lost 6, with 8 bases in between. This CDR3 has 10 residues. Germline V gives CDR1 SGHVS, CDR2 FQNEAQ. CDR3 nucleotide sequence: TGTGCCAGCGGGACGGCCGAGCAGTACTTC. Protein product: CASGTAEQYF.